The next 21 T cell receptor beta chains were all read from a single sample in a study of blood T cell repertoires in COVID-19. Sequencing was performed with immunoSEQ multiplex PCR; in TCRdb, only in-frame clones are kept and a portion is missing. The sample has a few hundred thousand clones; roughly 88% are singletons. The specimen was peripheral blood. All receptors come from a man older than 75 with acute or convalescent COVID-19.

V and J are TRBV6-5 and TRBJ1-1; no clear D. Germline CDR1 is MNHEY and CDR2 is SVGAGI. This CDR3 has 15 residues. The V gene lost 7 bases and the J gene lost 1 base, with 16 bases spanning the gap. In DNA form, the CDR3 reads TGTGCCAGCATTAGGACCGGGAATAGGAACACTGAAGCTTTCTTT. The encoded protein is CASIRTGNRNTEAFF.

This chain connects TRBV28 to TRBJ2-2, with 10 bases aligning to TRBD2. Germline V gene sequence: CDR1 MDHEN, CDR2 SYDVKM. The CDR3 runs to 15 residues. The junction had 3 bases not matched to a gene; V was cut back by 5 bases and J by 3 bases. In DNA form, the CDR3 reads TGTGCCAGCAGTAGCGGGGGGGCTCACACCGGGGAGCTGTTTTTT. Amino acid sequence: CASSSGGAHTGELFF.

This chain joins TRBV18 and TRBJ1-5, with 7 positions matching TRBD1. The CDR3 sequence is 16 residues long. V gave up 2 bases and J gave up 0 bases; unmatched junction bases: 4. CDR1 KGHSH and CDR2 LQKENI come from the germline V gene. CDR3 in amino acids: CASSPANRGSNQPQHF. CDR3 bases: TGTGCCAGCTCACCAGCGAACAGGGGTAGCAATCAGCCCCAGCATTTT.

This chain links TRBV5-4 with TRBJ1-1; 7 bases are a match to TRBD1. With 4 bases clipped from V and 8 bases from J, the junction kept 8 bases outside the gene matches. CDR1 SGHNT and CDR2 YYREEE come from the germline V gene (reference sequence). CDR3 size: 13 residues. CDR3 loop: CASSPTGVGEAFF. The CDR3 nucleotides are TGTGCCAGCAGCCCCACAGGGGTCGGGGAAGCTTTCTTT.

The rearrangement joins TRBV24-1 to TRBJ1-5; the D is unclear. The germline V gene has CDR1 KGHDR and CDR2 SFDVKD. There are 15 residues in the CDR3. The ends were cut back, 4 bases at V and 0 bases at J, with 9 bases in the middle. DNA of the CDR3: TGTGCCACCAGTGAGGCAGCGGATAGCAATCAGCCCCAGCATTTT. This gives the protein CATSEAADSNQPQHF.

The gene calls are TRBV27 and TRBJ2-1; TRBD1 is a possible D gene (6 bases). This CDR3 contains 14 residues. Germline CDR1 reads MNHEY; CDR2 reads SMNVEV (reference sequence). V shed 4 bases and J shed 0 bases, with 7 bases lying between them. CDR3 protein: CASSYRVSYNEQFF. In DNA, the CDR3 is TGTGCCAGCAGTTACAGGGTCTCCTACAATGAGCAGTTCTTC.

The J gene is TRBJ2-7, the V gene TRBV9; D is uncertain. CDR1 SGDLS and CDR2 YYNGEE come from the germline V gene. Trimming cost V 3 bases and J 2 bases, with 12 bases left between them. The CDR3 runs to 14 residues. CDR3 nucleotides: TGTGCCAGCAGCGGTCTCGGGTCCGCCTACGAGCAGTACTTC. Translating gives CASSGLGSAYEQYF.

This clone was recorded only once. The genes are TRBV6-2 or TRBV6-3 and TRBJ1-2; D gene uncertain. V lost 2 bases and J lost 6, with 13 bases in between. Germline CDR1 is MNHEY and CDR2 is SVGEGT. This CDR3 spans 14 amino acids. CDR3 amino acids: CASSYGGRSNGYTF. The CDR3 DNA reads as TGTGCCAGCAGTTACGGAGGCAGATCAAATGGCTACACCTTC.

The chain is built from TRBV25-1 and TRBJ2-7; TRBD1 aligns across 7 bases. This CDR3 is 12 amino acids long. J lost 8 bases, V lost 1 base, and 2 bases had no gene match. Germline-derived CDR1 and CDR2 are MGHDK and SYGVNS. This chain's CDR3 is CASSESRGQQYF. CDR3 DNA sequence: TGTGCCAGCAGTGAATCGAGGGGGCAGCAGTACTTC.

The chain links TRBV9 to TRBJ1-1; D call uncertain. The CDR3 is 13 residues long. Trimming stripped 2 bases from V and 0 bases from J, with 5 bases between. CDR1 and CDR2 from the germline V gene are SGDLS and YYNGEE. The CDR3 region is CASSVGMNTEAFF. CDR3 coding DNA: TGTGCCAGCAGCGTGGGCATGAACACTGAAGCTTTCTTT.

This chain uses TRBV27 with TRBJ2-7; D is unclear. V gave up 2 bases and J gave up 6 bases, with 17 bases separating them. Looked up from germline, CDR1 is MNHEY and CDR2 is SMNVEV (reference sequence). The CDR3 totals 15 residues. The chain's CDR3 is CASSLRGQPPVEQYF. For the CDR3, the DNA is TGTGCCAGCAGTTTACGTGGGCAGCCCCCCGTCGAGCAGTACTTC.

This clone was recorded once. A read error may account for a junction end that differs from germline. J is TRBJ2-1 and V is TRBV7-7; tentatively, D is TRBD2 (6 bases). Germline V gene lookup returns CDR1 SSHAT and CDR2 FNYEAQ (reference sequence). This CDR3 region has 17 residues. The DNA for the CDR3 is TGTGCTAGCAGCTTAGGGGCGACTAGGTCCGCCTACAATGAGCAGTTCTTC. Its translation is CASSLGATRSAYNEQFF.

In nucleotides, the CDR3 is TGTGCCAGCAGTGAATTTGGTAGCGGTGCCTACAATGAGCAGTTCTTC. This gives the protein CASSEFGSGAYNEQFF. The V call is TRBV2, the J call TRBJ2-1; D perhaps matches TRBD2 (6 bases). Trimming stripped 2 bases from V and 2 bases from J, with 13 bases between. Per germline, CDR1 SNHLY and CDR2 FYNNEI. The CDR3 is 16 residues long.

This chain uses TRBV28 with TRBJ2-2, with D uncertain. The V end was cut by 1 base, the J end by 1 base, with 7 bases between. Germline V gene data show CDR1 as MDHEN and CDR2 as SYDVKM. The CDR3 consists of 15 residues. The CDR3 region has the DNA TGTGCCAGCAGTTTATTGAGACAGAACACCGGGGAGCTGTTTTTT. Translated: CASSLLRQNTGELFF.

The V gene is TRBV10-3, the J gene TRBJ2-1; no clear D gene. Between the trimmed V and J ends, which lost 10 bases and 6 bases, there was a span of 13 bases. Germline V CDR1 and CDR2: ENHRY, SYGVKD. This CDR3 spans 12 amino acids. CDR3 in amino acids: CASATVPNEQFF. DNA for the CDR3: TGTGCCAGCGCTACAGTACCCAATGAGCAGTTCTTC.

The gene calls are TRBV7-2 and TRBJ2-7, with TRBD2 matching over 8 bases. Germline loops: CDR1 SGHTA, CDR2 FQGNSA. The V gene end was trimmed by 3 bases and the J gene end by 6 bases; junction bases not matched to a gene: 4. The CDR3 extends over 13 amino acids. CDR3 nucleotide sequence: TGTGCCAGCAGCTTCGGACTAGCATTCGAGCAGTACTTC. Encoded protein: CASSFGLAFEQYF. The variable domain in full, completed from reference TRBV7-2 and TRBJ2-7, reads GAGVSQSPSNKVTEKGKDVELRCDPISGHTALYWYRQSLGQGLEFLIYFQGNSAPDKSGLPSDRFSAERTGGSVSTLTIQRTQQEDSAVYLCASSFGLAFEQYFGPGTRLTVT.

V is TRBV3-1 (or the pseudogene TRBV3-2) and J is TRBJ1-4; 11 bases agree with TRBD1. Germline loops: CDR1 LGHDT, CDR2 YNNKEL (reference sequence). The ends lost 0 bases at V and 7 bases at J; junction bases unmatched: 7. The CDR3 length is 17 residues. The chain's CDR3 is CASSQDSRTGGFEKLFF. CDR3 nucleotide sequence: TGTGCCAGCAGCCAAGATTCTCGGACAGGGGGCTTTGAAAAACTGTTTTTT.

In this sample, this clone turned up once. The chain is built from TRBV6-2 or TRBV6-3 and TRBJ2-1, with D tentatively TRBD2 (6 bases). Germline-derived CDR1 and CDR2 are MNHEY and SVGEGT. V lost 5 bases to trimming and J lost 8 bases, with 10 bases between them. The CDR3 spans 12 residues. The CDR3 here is CASSKEGYEQFF. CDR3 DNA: TGTGCCAGCAGTAAGGAGGGTTATGAGCAGTTCTTC.

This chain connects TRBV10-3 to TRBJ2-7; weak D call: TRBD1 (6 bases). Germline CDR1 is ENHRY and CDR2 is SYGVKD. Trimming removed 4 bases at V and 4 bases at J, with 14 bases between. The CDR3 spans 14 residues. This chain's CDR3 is CAISAKGTPYEQYF. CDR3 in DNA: TGTGCCATCAGTGCAAAGGGGACACCGTACGAGCAGTACTTC.

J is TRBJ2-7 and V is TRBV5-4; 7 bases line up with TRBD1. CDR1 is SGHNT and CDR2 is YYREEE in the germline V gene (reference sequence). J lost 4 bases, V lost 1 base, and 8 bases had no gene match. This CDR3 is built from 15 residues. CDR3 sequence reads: CASSLKGQVKYEQYF. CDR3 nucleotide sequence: TGTGCCAGCAGCTTGAAAGGACAGGTTAAGTACGAGCAGTACTTC.

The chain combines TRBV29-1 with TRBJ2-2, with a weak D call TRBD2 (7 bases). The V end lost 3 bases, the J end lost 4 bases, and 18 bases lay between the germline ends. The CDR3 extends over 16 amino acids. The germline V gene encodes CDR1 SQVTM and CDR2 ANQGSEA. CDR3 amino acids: CSVEGGPSGRTGELFF. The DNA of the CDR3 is TGCAGCGTTGAGGGGGGGCCATCGGGCCGCACCGGGGAGCTGTTTTTT.